This T cell receptor (beta chain) stems from a study of T cells in Graves' hyperthyroidism and ophthalmopathy. Turning to the study itself: Peripheral blood was taken when the disease was first diagnosed, before any treatment began.

The investigators amplified TCR beta CDR3 regions from RNA transcripts. In the first-round RT-PCR of the TCR CDR3, the HTBI primer set was used. TCRdb passed the multiplex PCR reads through MiXCR, listing each CDR3 protein once. This repertoire shows about 520,000 distinct CDR3 sequences, roughly a quarter found once; its top ten account for 10% to 12%. The CDR3 is 14 residues long. Germline V gene data show CDR1 as LNHDA and CDR2 as SQIVND (reference sequence). The germline V and J ends were trimmed by 3 bases and 0 bases, with 7 bases remaining between them. Study results and caveats: It was a median around 6 months before onset that the model predicted ophthalmopathy. From stable hyperthyroidism, ophthalmopathy was separated by a 13 V-J model. Clonotypes that were expanded in thyroid above 0.001 mostly appeared in blood too.

With regard to this clonotype: Antigen unknown.

Sample: blood. V and J are TRBV19 and TRBJ2-3; D ambiguous. The clonotype was recovered from a woman aged 25 to 39 with Graves' ophthalmopathy. The chain's CDR3 is CASSIGASTDTQYF. In DNA, the CDR3 is TGTGCCAGTAGTATCGGCGCTAGCACAGATACGCAGTATTTT.